The entry below gives a single TCR beta chain sequence along with its context. This entry belongs to a study of blood T cell repertoires in COVID-19. Study overall: Sample material is recorded as cDNA or gDNA derived from T cells, B-cell-depleted T cells, or PBMCs.

Study members were between roughly 18 and 100 years old and lived in approximately 25 US regions. Cohorts were assigned according to the clinical history that participants reported. Profiling relied on immunoSEQ multiplex PCR, and the TCRdb table lists in-frame clones only, not all of them. The data contain roughly 300,000 clones, about 86% of them singletons. The CDR3 extends over 16 amino acids. Per the germline V gene, CDR1 is LNHNV and CDR2 is YYDKDF (reference sequence). V was clipped by 0 bases and J by 1 base, with 12 bases between them. This clonotype was sampled from a woman in her thirties or forties with acute COVID-19. The chain has TRBV15 and TRBJ2-5, with a possible D match to TRBD2 (6 bases). The specimen sequenced was PBMCs or T cells enriched from blood (not recorded which). This CDR3 reads CATSRDTGRGQETQYF. As DNA, the CDR3 is TGTGCCACCAGCAGAGATACCGGGCGGGGCCAAGAGACCCAGTACTTC.